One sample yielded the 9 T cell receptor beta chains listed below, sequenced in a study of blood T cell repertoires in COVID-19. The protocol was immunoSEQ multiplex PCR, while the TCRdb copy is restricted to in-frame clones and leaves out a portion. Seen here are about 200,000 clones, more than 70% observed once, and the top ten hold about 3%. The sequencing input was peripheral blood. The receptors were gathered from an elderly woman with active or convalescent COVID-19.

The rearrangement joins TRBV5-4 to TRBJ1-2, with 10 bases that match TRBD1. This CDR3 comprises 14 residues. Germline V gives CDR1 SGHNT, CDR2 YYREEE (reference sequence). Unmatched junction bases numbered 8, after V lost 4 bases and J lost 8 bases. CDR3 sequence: CASSPDRGAPGYTF. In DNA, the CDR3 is TGTGCCAGCAGCCCGGACAGGGGGGCGCCCGGCTACACCTTC.

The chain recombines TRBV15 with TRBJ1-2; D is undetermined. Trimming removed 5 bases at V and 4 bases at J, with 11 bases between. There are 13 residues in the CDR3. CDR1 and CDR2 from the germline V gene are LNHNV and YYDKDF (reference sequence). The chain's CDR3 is CATSGGLGYGYTF. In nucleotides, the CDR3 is TGTGCCACCAGCGGCGGACTAGGCTATGGCTACACCTTC.

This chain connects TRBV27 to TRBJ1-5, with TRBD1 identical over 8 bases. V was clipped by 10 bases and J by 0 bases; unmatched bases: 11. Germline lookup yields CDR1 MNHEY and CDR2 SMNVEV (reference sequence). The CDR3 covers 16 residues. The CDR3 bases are TGTGCCACCTCACCCTCGACAGGGGATAGCAATCAGCCCCAGCATTTT. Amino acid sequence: CATSPSTGDSNQPQHF.

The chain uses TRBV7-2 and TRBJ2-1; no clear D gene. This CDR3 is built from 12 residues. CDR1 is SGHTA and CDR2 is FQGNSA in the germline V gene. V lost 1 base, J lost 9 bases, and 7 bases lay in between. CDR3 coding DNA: TGTGCCAGCAGCTTAGAAATCGGTGAGCAGTTCTTC. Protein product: CASSLEIGEQFF. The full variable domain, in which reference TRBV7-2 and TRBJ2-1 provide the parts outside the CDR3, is GAGVSQSPSNKVTEKGKDVELRCDPISGHTALYWYRQSLGQGLEFLIYFQGNSAPDKSGLPSDRFSAERTGGSVSTLTIQRTQQEDSAVYLCASSLEIGEQFFGPGTRLTVL.

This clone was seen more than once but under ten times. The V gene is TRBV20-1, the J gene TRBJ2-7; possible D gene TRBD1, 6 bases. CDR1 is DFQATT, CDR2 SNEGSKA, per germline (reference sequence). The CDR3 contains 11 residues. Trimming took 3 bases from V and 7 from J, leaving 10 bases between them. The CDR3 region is CSARTGREQYF. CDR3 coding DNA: TGCAGTGCTAGGACAGGCCGGGAGCAGTACTTC.

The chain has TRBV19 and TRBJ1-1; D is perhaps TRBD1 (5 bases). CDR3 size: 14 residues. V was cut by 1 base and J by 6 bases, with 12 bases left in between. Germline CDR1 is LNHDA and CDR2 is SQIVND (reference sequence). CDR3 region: CASSIGRGRPEAFF. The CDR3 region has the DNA TGTGCCAGTAGTATAGGGCGGGGCCGGCCTGAAGCTTTCTTT.

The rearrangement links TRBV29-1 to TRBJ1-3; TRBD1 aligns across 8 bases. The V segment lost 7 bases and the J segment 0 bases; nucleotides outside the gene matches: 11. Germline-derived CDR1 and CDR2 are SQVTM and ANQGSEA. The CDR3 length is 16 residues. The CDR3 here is CSASTGDLFSGNTIYF. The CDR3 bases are TGCAGCGCCTCGACAGGGGACCTATTCTCTGGAAACACCATATATTTT. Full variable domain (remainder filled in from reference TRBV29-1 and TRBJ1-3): SAVISQKPSRDICQRGTSLTIQCQVDSQVTMMFWYRQQPGQSLTLIATANQGSEATYESGFVIDKFPISRPNLTFSTLTVSNMSPEDSSIYLCSASTGDLFSGNTIYFGEGSWLTVV.

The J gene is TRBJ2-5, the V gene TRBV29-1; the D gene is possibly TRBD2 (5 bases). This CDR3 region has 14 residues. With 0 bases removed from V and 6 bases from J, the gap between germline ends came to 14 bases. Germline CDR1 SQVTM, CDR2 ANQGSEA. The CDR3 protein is CSVEEIRGKKTQYF. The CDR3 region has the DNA TGCAGCGTTGAAGAGATTAGAGGGAAAAAGACCCAGTACTTC. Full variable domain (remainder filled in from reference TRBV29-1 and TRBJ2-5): SAVISQKPSRDICQRGTSLTIQCQVDSQVTMMFWYRQQPGQSLTLIATANQGSEATYESGFVIDKFPISRPNLTFSTLTVSNMSPEDSSIYLCSVEEIRGKKTQYFGPGTRLLVL.

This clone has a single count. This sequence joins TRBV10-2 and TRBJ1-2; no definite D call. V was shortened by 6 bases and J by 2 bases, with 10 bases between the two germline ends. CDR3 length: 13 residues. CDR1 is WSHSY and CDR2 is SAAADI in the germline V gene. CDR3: CASRTGSNYGYTF. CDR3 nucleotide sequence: TGCGCCAGCAGGACCGGGTCCAACTATGGCTACACCTTC.